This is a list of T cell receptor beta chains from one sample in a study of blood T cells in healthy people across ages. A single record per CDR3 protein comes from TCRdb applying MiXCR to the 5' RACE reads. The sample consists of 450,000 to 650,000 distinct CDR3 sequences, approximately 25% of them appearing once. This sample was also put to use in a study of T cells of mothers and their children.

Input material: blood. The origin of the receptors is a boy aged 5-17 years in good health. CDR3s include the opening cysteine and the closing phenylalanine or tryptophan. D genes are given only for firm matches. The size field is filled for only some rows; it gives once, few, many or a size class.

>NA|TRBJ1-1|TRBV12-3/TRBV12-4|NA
TGTGCCAGCAGCAGATACACTGAAGCTTTCTTT
CASSRYTEAFF
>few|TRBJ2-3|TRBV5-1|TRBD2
TGCGCCAGCAGGGAGGGGACTAGCGGGAGCACAGATACGCAGTATTTT
CASREGTSGSTDTQYF
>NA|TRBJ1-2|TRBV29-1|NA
TGCAGCGTTTTAGAGACTAACTATGGCTACACCTTC
CSVLETNYGYTF
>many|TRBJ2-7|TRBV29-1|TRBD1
TGCAGCGTTTATGGGACAGAGTACGAGCAGTACTTC
CSVYGTEYEQYF
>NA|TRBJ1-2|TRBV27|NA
TGTGCCAGCAGCGGACAATTGGGAGGATTTAACTATGGCTACACCTTC
CASSGQLGGFNYGYTF
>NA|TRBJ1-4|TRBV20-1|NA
TGCAGTGCTAGAGATTTGGGTGATAGTGAAAAACTGTTTTTT
CSARDLGDSEKLFF
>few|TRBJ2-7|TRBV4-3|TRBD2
TGCGCCAGCAGCCAATCTAGTCGGGGGGACTTCTCCTACGAGCAGTACTTC
CASSQSSRGDFSYEQYF
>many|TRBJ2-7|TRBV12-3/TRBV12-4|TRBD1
TGTGCCAGCAGGTTTCTCTCAGGGGGCCACGAGCAGTACTTC
CASRFLSGGHEQYF
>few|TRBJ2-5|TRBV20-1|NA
TGCAGTGCTAGAGGGGCCGAGAGGGCTCAAGAGACCCAGTACTTC
CSARGAERAQETQYF
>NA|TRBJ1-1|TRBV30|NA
TGTGCCTGGAGTGTGGGACAGAACACTGAAGCTTTCTTT
CAWSVGQNTEAFF
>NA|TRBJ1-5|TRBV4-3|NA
TGCGCCAGCAGCCAAGTACCGGGGGCTCGTCAGCCCCAGCATTTT
CASSQVPGARQPQHF
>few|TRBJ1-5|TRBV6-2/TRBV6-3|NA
TGTGCCAGCAGTTCCTGGGGGACCAGTAGCAATCAGCCCCAGCATTTT
CASSSWGTSSNQPQHF
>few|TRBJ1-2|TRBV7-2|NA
TGTGCCAGCAGCTTAGCTGGCCAGGTCTATGGCTACACCTTC
CASSLAGQVYGYTF
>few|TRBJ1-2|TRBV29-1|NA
TGCAGCGTTGATGGGGAAAAGACTGGACTGGTAAACTGGGGCTATGGCTACACCTTC
CSVDGEKTGLVNWGYGYTF
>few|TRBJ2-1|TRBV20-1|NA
TGCAGTGCTAGAGATCGGGCTTTAGATGAGCAGTTCTTC
CSARDRALDEQFF
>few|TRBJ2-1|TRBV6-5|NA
TGTGCCAGCAGTTACTCCATGAGGTCCTACAATGAGCAGTTCTTC
CASSYSMRSYNEQFF
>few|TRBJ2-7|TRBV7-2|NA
TGTGCCAGCAGCCCCTACAGAGTTCGCGAGCAGTACTTC
CASSPYRVREQYF
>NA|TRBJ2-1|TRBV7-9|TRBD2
TGTGCCAGCAGCTATGGACTAGCGGTCCACTACAATGAGCAGTTCTTC
CASSYGLAVHYNEQFF
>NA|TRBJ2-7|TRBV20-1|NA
TGCAGTGCTAGCCTCCTTAGGGGGGGGCAATACGAGCAGTACTTC
CSASLLRGGQYEQYF
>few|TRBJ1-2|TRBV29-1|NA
TGCAGCGTTCCTGTACCAGCTAACTATGGCTACACCTTC
CSVPVPANYGYTF
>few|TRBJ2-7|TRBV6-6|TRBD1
TGTGCCAGCAGCCAGGACAGGGAGGATGTTTCCTACGAGCAGTACTTC
CASSQDREDVSYEQYF
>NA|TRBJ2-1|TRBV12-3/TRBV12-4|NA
TGTGCCAGCAGTTCTCGGACCGAGAGCTCCTACAATGAGCAGTTCTTC
CASSSRTESSYNEQFF
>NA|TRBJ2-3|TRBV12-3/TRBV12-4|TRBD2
TGTGCCAGCAGTTTGGGGCTAGCGGGCCTTACGCAGTATTTT
CASSLGLAGLTQYF
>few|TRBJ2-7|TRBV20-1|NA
TGCAGCTTGGGCCAGGGGAGGAACTCCTACGAGCAGTACTTC
CSLGQGRNSYEQYF
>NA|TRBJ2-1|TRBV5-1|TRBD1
TGCGCCAGCACCGGGACAGGGGGCGATGAGCAGTTCTTC
CASTGTGGDEQFF
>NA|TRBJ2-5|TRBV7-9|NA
TGTGCCAGCAGCTCAACCCCGATGACAGCTCGCCAAGAGACCCAGTACTTC
CASSSTPMTARQETQYF
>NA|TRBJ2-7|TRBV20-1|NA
TGCAGTGCTAGCTTTTCCCTAGGCTACGAGCAATACTTC
CSASFSLGYEQYF
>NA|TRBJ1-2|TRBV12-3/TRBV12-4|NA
TGTGCCAGCAGCCCCACACTCCAGCGTGGCTACACCTTC
CASSPTLQRGYTF
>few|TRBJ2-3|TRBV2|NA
TGTACCAGCGGGCTACCTAAAGACCCGGATACGCAGTATTTT
CTSGLPKDPDTQYF
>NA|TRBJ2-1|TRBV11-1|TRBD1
TGTGCCAGCAGCTTAGGGAGGACAGGGACCAATGAGCAGTTCTTC
CASSLGRTGTNEQFF
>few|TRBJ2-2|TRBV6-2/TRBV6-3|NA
TGTGCCAGCCTCGGGCTCTCGAACACCGGGGAGCTGTTTTTT
CASLGLSNTGELFF
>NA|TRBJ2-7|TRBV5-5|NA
TGTGCCAGCAGCTTGTCGACTAGGAACTACGAGCAGTACTTC
CASSLSTRNYEQYF
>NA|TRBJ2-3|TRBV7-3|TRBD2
TGTGCCAGCAGCTTAGGAGCGGGGGGGAATACAGATACGCAGTATTTT
CASSLGAGGNTDTQYF
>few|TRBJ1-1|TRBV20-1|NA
TGCAGTGCTAGCGCGGGGAGGTTTCGCACTGAAGCTTTCTTT
CSASAGRFRTEAFF
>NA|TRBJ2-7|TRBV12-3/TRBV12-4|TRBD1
TGTGCCAGCAGCTCTGTCTTGGGACAGACAAGCTACGAGCAGTACTTC
CASSSVLGQTSYEQYF
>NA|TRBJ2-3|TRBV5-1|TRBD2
TGCGCCAGCAGCTTCGAGCGGGGGGAAGTTATAGATACGCAGTATTTT
CASSFERGEVIDTQYF
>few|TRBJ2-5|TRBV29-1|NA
TGCAGCGTCGGCCACAGGGTTGCGCAAGAGACCCAGTACTTC
CSVGHRVAQETQYF
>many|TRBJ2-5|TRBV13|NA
TGTGCCAGCAGACGAATGGGGGGTCAAGAGACCCAGTACTTC
CASRRMGGQETQYF
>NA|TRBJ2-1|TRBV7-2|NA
TGTGCCAGCAGCTTAGTCGCTGGCCCCCCCTACAATGAGCAGTTCTTC
CASSLVAGPPYNEQFF
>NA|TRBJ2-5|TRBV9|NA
TGTGCCAGCAGCGCACCGGACCCCCGAGAGACCCAGTACTTC
CASSAPDPRETQYF
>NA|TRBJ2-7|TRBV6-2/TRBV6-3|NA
TGTGCCAGCAGACTGACAGCCAGCTCCTACGAGCAGTACTTC
CASRLTASSYEQYF
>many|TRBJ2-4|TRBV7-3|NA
TGTGCCAGCAGCTTCGGGGGAGGAGGCAAAAACATTCAGTACTTC
CASSFGGGGKNIQYF
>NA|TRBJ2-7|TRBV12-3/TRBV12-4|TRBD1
TGTGCCAGCAGCACCGAATCCGACAGGGGCCCCTACTCCTACGAGCAGTACTTC
CASSTESDRGPYSYEQYF
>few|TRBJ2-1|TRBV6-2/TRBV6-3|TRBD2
TGTGCCAGTCGGACTAGCGGGAGGGGCAATGAGCAGTTCTTC
CASRTSGRGNEQFF
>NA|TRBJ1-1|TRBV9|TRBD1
TGTGCCAGCAGCCCGGGACAGGGGTTAGGTCCTGAAGCTTTCTTT
CASSPGQGLGPEAFF
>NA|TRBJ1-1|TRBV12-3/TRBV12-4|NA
TGTGCCAGCACCCCGCGGGCGGGTGGGAACACTGAAGCTTTCTTT
CASTPRAGGNTEAFF
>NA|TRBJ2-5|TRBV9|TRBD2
TGTGCCAGCAGCGTAGTGAGCGGGGGGGGAGAGACCCAGTACTTC
CASSVVSGGGETQYF